This T cell receptor (beta chain) came from a study of regulatory T cells in long-lasting Graves disease. Study-wide findings and caveats: The TCR repertoire of persistent Graves' patients was less diverse than that of newly diagnosed ones.

This clonotype was found many times. The antigen remains undetermined. Germline V gene data show CDR1 as DFQATT and CDR2 as SNEGSKA (reference sequence). The CDR3 totals 15 residues. The V and J ends lost 3 bases and 3 bases respectively, with 18 bases between them. Time point denoted: newly diagnosed GD, antithyroid drugs for less than 3 months. Construction of the TCR library relied on RNA isolated from PBMCs. An endocrinology department in Xi'an, China, recruited the patients. Tubes containing EDTA received about 9.7 milliliters of drawn peripheral blood. Library construction for TCR beta used iRepertoire HTBI primers and Arm-PCR of CDR3 regions. TCRdb called the multiplex PCR reads again in MiXCR, with one record for every CDR3 protein. The data hold more than 350,000 distinct CDR3 sequences, with more than 13% observed a single time. This sample also appeared in a second study, on T cells in Graves' hyperthyroidism and ophthalmopathy. This second study says: A first-round RT-PCR of the TCR CDR3 used the HTBI primer set.

The rearrangement joins TRBV20-1 to TRBJ2-7; D possibly corresponds to TRBD2 (5 bases). The source material was peripheral blood mononuclear cells (PBMCs), sampled at new diagnosis, from a patient treated with antithyroid drugs. The source is a woman aged 30 to 39 with Graves disease. This chain's CDR3 is CSASQRPRYIYEQYF. Written as DNA, the CDR3 is TGCAGTGCTAGTCAGCGGCCTAGGTATATCTACGAGCAGTACTTC.